This paragraph reports one TCR beta chain. This clone was seen more than once but under ten times. The antigen this receptor binds is unknown. No much larger clone exists at a distance of one base, and base qualities are not known. The CDR3 measures 15 amino acids from cysteine to phenylalanine. The CDR3 DNA has 45 bases and is translated from base 1. A distance of 15 bases separates the germline ends of V and J, which lose 0 bases and 9 bases respectively. Based on the germline V gene, the CDR1 and CDR2 sequences are SNHLY and FYNNEI. The trial excluded patients who had a history of autoimmune disease or who were on systemic immunosuppression. In every dose cohort, peripheral blood was drawn for TCR sequencing at baseline, cycle 4 day 1, and cycle 7 day 1. The samples were taken from a phase I, first-in-human, multicenter, open-label dose-escalation trial of ivuxolimab. Adults with locally advanced or metastatic head and neck squamous cell, hepatocellular, melanoma or renal cell carcinoma were enrolled in the trial. Before TCR sequencing, CD4+ T cells and CD8+ T cells were sorted from peripheral blood as separate populations.

These data originate in a study of OX40 agonist ivuxolimab in advanced cancers. Study-level background: The costimulatory receptor OX40 (CD134) was targeted by ivuxolimab, a fully human IgG2 agonistic monoclonal antibody. Of the 50 to 55 patients in dose escalation, 19 had hepatocellular carcinoma, around 15 had melanoma, 9 had renal cell carcinoma and 9 had head and neck cancer. The point of sequencing TCRbeta in the periphery was to test whether ivuxolimab changed TCR sequence diversity and drove clonal T-cell expansion. The dose-escalation cohort was about 87% male with a mean age of about 60 years, ranging from roughly 20 to 80. The paper reports the monotherapy dose-escalation portion (N of about 51 patients) of the phase I ivuxolimab trial. Patients were allowed to have had prior anti-PD-1, anti-PD-L1 or anti-CTLA-4 therapy, and 40% to 45% of the dose-escalation patients had previously received checkpoint inhibitors. Intravenous ivuxolimab was administered to patients every 2 weeks at six dose levels: 0.01, 0.1, 0.3, 1.5, 3 and 10 mg/kg. Partial responses occurred in three dose-escalation patients: two with cutaneous melanoma and one with hepatocellular carcinoma. The study at large found these results: In partial responders in the 0.1-3.0 mg/kg groups, normalized peripheral clonal expansion was found to be among the lowest, especially among CD8+ T cells. At doses of 0.1 to 3.0 mg/kg, clonal expansion of both CD4+ and CD8+ blood T cells was observed from baseline to week 6. The antigen specificity of the peripheral T cells that underwent clonal expansion was not determined. Low levels of normalized T-cell clonal expansion were also seen in some nonresponding patients. After ivuxolimab, expanded clones were on average more numerous among CD8+ T cells than among CD4+ T cells.

For sequencing of the TCRbeta CDR3 region, genomic DNA was extracted from the sorted cells. TCRbeta CDR3 regions were sequenced using the immunoSEQ Assay. TCRdb took over this immuneACCESS table, retaining in-frame rearrangements with V and J assigned. Such tables are incomplete; in checked studies, under half of the missing clones stem from an unresolved V gene, and the remainder is unexplained. The sample table contains fewer than 25,000 clones; only one count was recorded for roughly 78% of them. The leading ten clones occupy 16% of the sample. The receptor's source is an adult with an advanced solid tumor such as melanoma, head and neck, liver or kidney cancer. The source was CD4+ or CD8+ T cells sorted from blood, collected in a trial of the OX40 agonist ivuxolimab. This receptor chain uses TRBV2 and TRBJ2-1; the D gene lacks a confident call. The nucleotides read TGTGCCAGCAGTGAAGCCCCCCCAACCCACAGTGAGCAGTTCTTC. It encodes CASSEAPPTHSEQFF.